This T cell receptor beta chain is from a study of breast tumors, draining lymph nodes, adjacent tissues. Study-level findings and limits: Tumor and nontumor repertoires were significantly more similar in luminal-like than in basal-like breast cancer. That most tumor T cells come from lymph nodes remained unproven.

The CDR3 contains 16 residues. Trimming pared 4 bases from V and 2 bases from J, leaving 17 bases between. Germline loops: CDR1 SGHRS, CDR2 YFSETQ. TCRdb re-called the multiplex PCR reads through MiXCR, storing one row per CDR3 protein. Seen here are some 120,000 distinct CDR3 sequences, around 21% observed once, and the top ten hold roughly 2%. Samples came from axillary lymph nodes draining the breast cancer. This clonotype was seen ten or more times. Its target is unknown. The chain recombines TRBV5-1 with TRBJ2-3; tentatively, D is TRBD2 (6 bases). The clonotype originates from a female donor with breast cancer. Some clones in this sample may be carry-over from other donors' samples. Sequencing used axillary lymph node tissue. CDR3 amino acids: CASSLEGGEITDTQYF. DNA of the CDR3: TGCGCCAGCAGCCTGGAGGGCGGAGAGATCACAGATACGCAGTATTTT. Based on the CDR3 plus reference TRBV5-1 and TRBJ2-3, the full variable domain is KAGVTQTPRYLIKTRGQQVTLSCSPISGHRSVSWYQQTPGQGLQFLFEYFSETQRNKGNFPGRFSGRQFSNSRSEMNVSTLELGDSALYLCASSLEGGEITDTQYFGPGTRLTVL.